The sequence of this TCR beta chain was determined in a study of blood T cells in healthy people across ages (dated by TCRdb to the mid-2010s). Regarding the complete study: In model experiments, template switching captured about one uniquely barcoded TCR beta cDNA molecule for every two T cells. Using deep sequencing normalized with unique cDNA molecular identifiers, the study measured how TCR beta repertoire diversity changes with age. Donors were grouped into four age groups: young (average 16 years), middle-aged (approximately 41), aged (roughly 62) and long-lived (about 90). Using the same blood draw, the study looked at two additional independent replicas of 1 million unique cDNA reads for two donors, one aged 18 to 30 and the other aged 80 or older.

The paper as a whole reports these results and caveats: Compared with the aged group, more naive CD4+ T cells, fewer expanded clones and increased TCR diversity were shown by the long-lived group, suggesting age selection. Estimates of total diversity based on one million sequenced T cells were regarded as lower bounds and as underestimates. Conclusive comparison of naive and antigen-experienced compartments was prevented by the profiling of bulk unsorted PBMCs. A strong correlation was found between observed TCR beta diversity and the percentage of naive T cells measured by flow cytometry. As age increased, observed TCR beta diversity per million T cells dropped in a roughly linear way, and a significant reduction was already evident by age 40. Because the CMV infection status of the donors was unknown, age-related changes in expanded clonotypes may potentially have been confounded.

Receptors were amplified or captured by 5' RACE. TCRdb shows the sequencer as Illumina HiSeq 2500. The second PCR ran for about 6 to 11 cycles and used a J-beta primer mix along with a sample-barcoded 5' primer. A unique molecular identifier was introduced onto each TCR beta cDNA molecule by a template-switch 5' adaptor carrying 12 random nucleotides. Each sample yielded at least 2.5 million CDR3-containing paired-end reads. First-strand cDNA was synthesized from all RNA with the Mint cDNA synthesis kit, primed by a TRBC-specific oligonucleotide. All cDNA was treated with uracil-DNA glycosylase and then went through a first 18-cycle PCR with the universal primers M1SS and BC2_uni_R. Processing in the source paper ran as follows. Each sample was normalized by randomly selecting 1 million high-quality reads, each carrying a distinct molecular identifier. Reads sharing molecular identifiers were discarded rather than binned into consensus sequences. MiTCR, run with a Q25 quality threshold and the strictest error-elimination algorithm, handled CDR3 identification, clonotype clustering and error correction. A nonparametric unseen species model with Euler transformation was used to estimate lower-bound total TCR beta diversity. The public reads were reprocessed in TCRdb via fastp at Q25 and MiXCR, keeping in-frame beta chains. CDR3 protein duplicates are merged, each entry listing the most common genes and DNA. TCRdb, rather than the study authors, made the V and J calls. This sample lists some 760,000 distinct CDR3 sequences; around 25% were detected once. Of the sample, approximately 3.7% is held by the ten largest clones.

The 35 to 40 donors, aged roughly 6 to 95 years, were systemically healthy Caucasian individuals from Russia. Roughly 9 milliliters of peripheral blood were drawn from each donor into EDTA-treated Vacutainer tubes. Ficoll-Paque density-gradient centrifugation was used to isolate PBMCs, with at least 7 million obtained per sample. Trizol reagent was used to extract total RNA from the PBMCs, yielding at least 6 micrograms per sample. The percentages of naive CD45RAhigh/CD27high T cells were determined by flow cytometry on a PBMC aliquot from every donor. Comment on this clonotype: Its antigen specificity is not known. No base quality information exists; no much larger clone differs at one position.

From the cysteine up to the phenylalanine, the CDR3 has a length of 14 residues. CDR3 DNA is the only sequence kept; it has 42 bases, read in frame from the first base. Sequences MGHRA (CDR1) and YSYEKL (CDR2) are obtained from the germline V gene. At the junction V is shortened by 3 bases and J by 6 bases, with 14 bases in between. These same records also appear under a second study, on T cells of mothers and their children. According to the second study: The donors were nine systemically healthy Caucasian individuals, made up of three mothers and their six children. cDNA synthesis consumed the entire amount of extracted RNA, loaded at 1.5 ug RNA in each 15 ul reaction. In the second PCR, the M1S primer added sample barcodes and 2-4 random nucleotides. Over 8.5 million TCR beta CDR3 reads were obtained for each mother, and millions of reads were obtained for each child. In both related and unrelated pairs, thymic selection shapes the output of TCR recombination in a similar way, with inherited differences having only a minor effect. Related mother-child pairs always showed normalized repertoire overlap that was slightly higher than in unrelated mother-child pairs, though the difference was never significant. No persistent microchimeric T cell clones were found, with a detection sensitivity of 85 to 100 clones per million clonotypes. In the study, deep NGS was used to compare the TCR beta repertoires of mothers and children, and features distinguishing related mother-child pairs from unrelated individuals were sought. Mothers averaged around 43 +/- 4 years of age and children averaged about 10 +/- 4 years. Libraries were sequenced on Illumina HiSeq 2000 with 100+100 nt paired-end reads after adapter ligation with NEBNext reagents. Mother and child libraries were prepared a month apart and sequenced in separate runs to prevent cross-contamination. For each donor, between about 500,000 and 2,200,000 distinct TCR beta clonotypes were identified. Naive TCR beta clonotypes were estimated from low-frequency clonotypes matched to each donor's FACS-determined naive share, without sorting.

The specimen sequenced was blood. The sequence derives from a boy aged 5-17 years in good health. The chain is encoded by TRBV4-1 joined to TRBJ1-1; perhaps TRBD1 is the D gene, with 5 bases matching. The nucleotide sequence reads as follows: TGCGCCAGCAGCCAGGGTCAGGGAACCTCTGAAGCTTTCTTT. Protein translation: CASSQGQGTSEAFF.